The sequence of this T cell receptor beta chain was determined in a study of T cell responses to AZD1222 COVID-19 vaccine (dated by TCRdb to about 2021). About the study as a whole: Because spike-specific TCR depth and breadth did not differ between the two schedules, AZD1222 recipients who got a second dose at roughly 4 weeks were pooled with those who got a second dose at roughly 12 weeks. TCR sequencing covered over 230 trial participants: 207 given two doses of AZD1222 and 26 given two doses of MenACWY control vaccine. Trial participants were enrolled by age into subgroups of 18-55, 56-69 and 70-plus years, and around 140, 26 and 57 TCR-sequenced participants, respectively, were included in these subgroups. General conclusions and limits of the study: Because no samples from the day 14 peak response were available, repertoires could be characterized only after the peak T cell response. Reportedly, close to half of the unique spike-specific TCRs recognized epitopes lying outside the regions that are mutated in the B.1.351 and B.1.1.7 variants. Conclusions about previously exposed vaccinees are limited because only six or seven AZD1222 recipients were SARS-CoV-2 seropositive at baseline. The 56-69-year group was small, and its depth increase did not reach significance, likely because of low power. A significant rise in spike-specific TCR breadth and depth was observed after two AZD1222 doses relative to day 0 and relative to MenACWY recipients. Vaccine-associated CD4 TCRs spanned the whole spike protein, with dominant responses in regions 160-218 and 743-854. Participants were mostly white British and included more females than males, and it was suggested by the authors that clonal diversity may have been underestimated.

From the cysteine through the phenylalanine, the CDR3 covers 16 amino acids. The CDR3 DNA has 48 bases and is translated from base 1. CDR1 and CDR2, looked up from the germline V gene (reference sequence), are LNHNV and YYDKDF. Clipping removes 3 bases from V and 2 bases from J, with 6 as the unmatched junction base count. The CDR3 regions of human TCRbeta chains were subjected to immunosequencing. In the source study's methods: Repertoire TCRs were checked for matches against a reference library of SARS-CoV-2-specific TCRs that had been generated using the MIRA antigen-specificity platform. Breadth meant the fraction of unique TCRs that were SARS-CoV-2-associated, whereas depth meant the fraction of total T cells that were SARS-CoV-2-associated. Using the MIRA data, each spike-specific TCR was assigned both to the spike region to which the TCR was reactive and to a CD4 or CD8 class. Log10-transformed breadth and depth values were compared by one-way ANOVA with Sidak's multiple comparisons tests. TCRdb carries this immuneACCESS record with in-frame sequences only. Its versions omit some clonotypes, under half of them owing to an unresolved V gene in the studies checked, with the rest unexplained. Clone size and V and J calls were adopted from that table, with D and trimming inferred from the DNA. The sample table records nearly 100,000 clones; roughly 84% of these occur just once. Less than 3.5% of the sample belongs to the ten largest clones.

The sample's time point label is to be understood as: baseline before first vaccination. The vaccinee samples were drawn from two UK trials, COV001 and COV002, one of which was a single-blind randomized controlled phase 2/3 trial testing AZD1222 (ChAdOx1 nCoV-19) in healthy adults. For TCRbeta chain sequencing, PBMC samples were collected from trial participants at day 0 and at day 28 after the second dose. To note about this clone: What this receptor recognizes is not known. The input lacks base qualities; no much larger clone sits a single base away.

This receptor was taken from an adult in good health. The V and J segments used are TRBV15 and TRBJ2-3; TRBD2 lines up with 9 middle nucleotides. The specimen was peripheral blood, collected on day 0 of AZD1222 vaccination. For the CDR3, the sequence is CATSRPTSGATDTQYF. Read as DNA, the sequence is TGTGCCACCAGCAGGCCGACTAGCGGAGCCACAGATACGCAGTATTTT.